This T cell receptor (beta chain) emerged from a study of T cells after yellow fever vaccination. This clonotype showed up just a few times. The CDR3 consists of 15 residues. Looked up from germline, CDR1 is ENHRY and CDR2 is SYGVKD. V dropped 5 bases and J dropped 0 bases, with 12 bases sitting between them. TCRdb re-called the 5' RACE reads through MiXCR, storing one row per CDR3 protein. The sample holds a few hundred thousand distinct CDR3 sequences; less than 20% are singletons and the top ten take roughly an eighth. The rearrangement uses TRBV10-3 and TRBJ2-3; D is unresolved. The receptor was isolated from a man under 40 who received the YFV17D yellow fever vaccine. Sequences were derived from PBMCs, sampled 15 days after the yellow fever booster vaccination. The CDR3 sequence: CAISKTPSSTDTQYF. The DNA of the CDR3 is TGTGCCATCAGTAAGACACCCTCTAGCACAGATACGCAGTATTTT.